Listed below are T cell receptor beta chains from one sample, sequenced in a study of T cell responses to AZD1222 COVID-19 vaccine. Method: immunoSEQ multiplex PCR; TCRdb's copy keeps in-frame clones and lacks some. This table holds about 86,000 clones, over 85% found once. Sequencing used peripheral blood, obtained on day 0 of AZD1222 vaccination. All receptors derive from an adult in good health. The CDR3 runs from the conserved cysteine through the conserved F or W. D genes are given only for firm matches. A clone size is listed for some rows: how often the clone was seen (once, few, many), or a class if it is expanded.

V,J,size,D,DNA,CDR3
TRBV4-3,TRBJ1-1,NA,NA,TGCGCCAGCAGCCAAGATAAGTCGGTCAACACTGAAGCTTTCTTT,CASSQDKSVNTEAFF
TRBV7-9,TRBJ1-4,NA,TRBD1,TGTGCCAGCAGCCCTCGAGGGGGCGAAAAACTGTTTTTT,CASSPRGGEKLFF
TRBV19,TRBJ1-5,NA,NA,TGTGCCAGTAGCCCGGGCGCAGGTAGCAATCAGCCCCAGCATTTT,CASSPGAGSNQPQHF
TRBV3-1/TRBV3-2,TRBJ2-7,once,TRBD1,TGTGCCAGCAGCAACCCACCTAAGGACAGGGACTACGAGCAGTACTTC,CASSNPPKDRDYEQYF
TRBV5-4,TRBJ2-7,NA,TRBD2,TGTGCCAGCAGCTCTTCCGGGACTAGCGGGGGCTACGAGCAGTACTTC,CASSSSGTSGGYEQYF
TRBV7-2,TRBJ1-2,NA,NA,TGTGCCAGCAGCCCCTCAGCTCTTACTAGGTACAACTATGGCTACACCTTC,CASSPSALTRYNYGYTF
TRBV7-8,TRBJ1-1,NA,NA,TGTGCCAGCAGCTTAGTCCACAACACTGAAGCTTTCTTT,CASSLVHNTEAFF
TRBV11-2,TRBJ2-7,NA,TRBD2,TGTGCCAGCAGCTCCCTAAGCAAACTATTGGGAGGGTGGCAGTACTTC,CASSSLSKLLGGWQYF
TRBV18,TRBJ2-7,NA,NA,TGTGCCAGCTCACCACCTTCCGCTAACACGGGGACCGAGCAGTACTTC,CASSPPSANTGTEQYF
TRBV19,TRBJ1-1,NA,NA,TGTGCCAGTAGGACCACAGGGAACACTGAAGCTTTCTTT,CASRTTGNTEAFF
TRBV5-1,TRBJ2-4,NA,NA,TGCGCCAGCAGCTTCGACAGCTTTCCAAAAAACATTCAGTACTTC,CASSFDSFPKNIQYF
TRBV12-5,TRBJ1-2,NA,NA,TGTGCTAGTGGCGTCCCCTTGGGTGGCTACACCTTC,CASGVPLGGYTF